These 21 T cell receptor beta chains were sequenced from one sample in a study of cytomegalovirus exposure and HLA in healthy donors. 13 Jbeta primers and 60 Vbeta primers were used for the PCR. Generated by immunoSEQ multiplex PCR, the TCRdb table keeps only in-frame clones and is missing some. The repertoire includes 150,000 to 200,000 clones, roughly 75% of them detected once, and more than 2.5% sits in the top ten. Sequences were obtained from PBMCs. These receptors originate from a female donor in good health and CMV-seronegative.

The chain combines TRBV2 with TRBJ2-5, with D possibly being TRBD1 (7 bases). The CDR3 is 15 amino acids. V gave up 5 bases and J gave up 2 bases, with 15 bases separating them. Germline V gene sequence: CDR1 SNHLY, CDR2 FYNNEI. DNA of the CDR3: TGTGCCAGCAGTTCTGGGCAGGGGGGTCAAGAGACCCAGTACTTC. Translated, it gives CASSSGQGGQETQYF. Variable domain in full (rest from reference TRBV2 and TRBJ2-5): EPEVTQTPSHQVTQMGQEVILRCVPISNHLYFYWYRQILGQKVEFLVSFYNNEISEKSEIFDDQFSVERPDGSNFTLKIRSTKLEDSAMYFCASSSGQGGQETQYFGPGTRLLVL.

CDR3 residues: CASSYGGTVYTGELFF. CDR3 nucleotide sequence: TGTGCCAGCAGTTACGGGGGGACTGTTTACACCGGGGAGCTGTTTTTT. The gene calls are TRBV6-6 and TRBJ2-2, with a weak D call TRBD2 (6 bases). V lost 2 bases and J lost 3, with 13 bases in between. The CDR3 sequence is 16 residues long. Germline CDR1 reads MNHNY; CDR2 reads SVGAGI (reference sequence).

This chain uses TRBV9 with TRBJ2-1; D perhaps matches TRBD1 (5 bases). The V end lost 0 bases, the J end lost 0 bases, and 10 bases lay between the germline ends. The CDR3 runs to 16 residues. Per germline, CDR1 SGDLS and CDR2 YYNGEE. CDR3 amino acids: CASSVGGRVSYNEQFF. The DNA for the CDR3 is TGTGCCAGCAGCGTAGGTGGCAGGGTCTCCTACAATGAGCAGTTCTTC.

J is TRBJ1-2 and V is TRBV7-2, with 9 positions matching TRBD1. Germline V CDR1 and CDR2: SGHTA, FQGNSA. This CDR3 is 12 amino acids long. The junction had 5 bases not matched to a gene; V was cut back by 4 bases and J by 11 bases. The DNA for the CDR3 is TGTGCCAGCAGCTACCGGGACAGGGATTACACCTTC. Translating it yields CASSYRDRDYTF.

As DNA, the CDR3 is TGTGCCAGCTCAGGCAGCTCTGGGGCCAACGTCCTGACTTTC. Its translation is CASSGSSGANVLTF. V is TRBV18 and J is TRBJ2-6, with unresolved D. Trimming pared 5 bases from V and 0 bases from J, leaving 5 bases between. Germline assignment: CDR1 KGHSH and CDR2 LQKENI. The CDR3 runs to 14 residues.

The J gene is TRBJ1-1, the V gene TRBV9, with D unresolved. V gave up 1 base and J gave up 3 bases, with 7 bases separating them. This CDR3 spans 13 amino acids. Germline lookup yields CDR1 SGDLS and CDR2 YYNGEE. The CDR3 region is CASSVSVDTEAFF. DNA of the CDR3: TGTGCCAGCAGCGTAAGCGTGGACACTGAAGCTTTCTTT.

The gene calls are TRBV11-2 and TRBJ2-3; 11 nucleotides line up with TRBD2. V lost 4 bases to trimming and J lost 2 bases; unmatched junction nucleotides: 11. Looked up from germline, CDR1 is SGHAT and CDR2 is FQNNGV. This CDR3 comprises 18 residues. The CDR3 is CASSSGGLAGGITDTQYF. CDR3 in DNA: TGTGCCAGCAGCTCCGGGGGTTTAGCGGGAGGGATCACAGATACGCAGTATTTT.

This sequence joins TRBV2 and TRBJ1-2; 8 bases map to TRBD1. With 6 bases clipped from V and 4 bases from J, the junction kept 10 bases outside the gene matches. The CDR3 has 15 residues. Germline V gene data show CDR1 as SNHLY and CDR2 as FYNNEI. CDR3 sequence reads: CASRRGQGSSYGYTF. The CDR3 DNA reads TGTGCCAGCAGGCGAGGACAGGGCTCTAGCTATGGCTACACCTTC.

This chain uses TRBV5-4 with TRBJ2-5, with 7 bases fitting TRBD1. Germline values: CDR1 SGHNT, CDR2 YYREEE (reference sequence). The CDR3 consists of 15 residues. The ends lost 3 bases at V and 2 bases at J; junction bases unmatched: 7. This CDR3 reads CASSWGRQGQETQYF. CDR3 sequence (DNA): TGTGCCAGCAGCTGGGGTAGACAGGGACAAGAGACCCAGTACTTC.

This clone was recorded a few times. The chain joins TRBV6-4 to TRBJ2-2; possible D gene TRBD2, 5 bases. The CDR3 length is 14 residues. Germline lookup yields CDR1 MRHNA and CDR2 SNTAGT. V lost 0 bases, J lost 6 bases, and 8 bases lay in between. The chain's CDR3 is CASSDSLGAGELFF. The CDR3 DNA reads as TGTGCCAGCAGTGACTCTTTGGGAGCCGGGGAGCTGTTTTTT.

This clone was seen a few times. CDR3 region: CASSPRQGRPSLNYGYTF. As DNA, the CDR3 is TGTGCCAGCAGCCCGCGACAGGGGCGACCTTCTCTTAACTATGGCTACACCTTC. The chain uses TRBV7-2 and TRBJ1-2; 8 nucleotides agree with TRBD1. Per germline, CDR1 SGHTA and CDR2 FQGNSA. This CDR3 region has 18 residues. V was pared by 5 bases and J by 1 base, with 15 bases of the junction left unmatched.

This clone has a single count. In DNA, the CDR3 is TGTGCCAGCAGTGAAGCGCGGACGGGGAAGAGGGATCAGCCCCAGCATTTT. As protein: CASSEARTGKRDQPQHF. V is TRBV6-1 and J is TRBJ1-5; D uncertain. From germline, CDR1 is MNHNS and CDR2 SASEGT. The CDR3 has 17 residues. Trimming shortened V by 0 bases and J by 5 bases, and 17 bases separated the two germline ends.

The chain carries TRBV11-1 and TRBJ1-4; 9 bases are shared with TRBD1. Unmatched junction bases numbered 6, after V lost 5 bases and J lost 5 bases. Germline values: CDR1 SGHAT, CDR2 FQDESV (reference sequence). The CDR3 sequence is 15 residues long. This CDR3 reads CASSLHGTGNEKLFF. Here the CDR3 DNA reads TGTGCCAGCAGCCTACACGGGACAGGGAATGAAAAACTGTTTTTT. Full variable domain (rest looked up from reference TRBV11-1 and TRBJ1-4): EAEVAQSPRYKITEKSQAVAFWCDPISGHATLYWYRQILGQGPELLVQFQDESVVDDSQLPKDRFSAERLKGVDSTLKIQPAELGDSAMYLCASSLHGTGNEKLFFGSGTQLSVL.

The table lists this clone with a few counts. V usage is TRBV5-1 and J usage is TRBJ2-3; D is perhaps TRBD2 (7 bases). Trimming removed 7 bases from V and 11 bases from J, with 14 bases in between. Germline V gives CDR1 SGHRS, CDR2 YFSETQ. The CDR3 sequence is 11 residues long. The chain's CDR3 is CASGEGGVQYF. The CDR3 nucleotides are TGCGCCAGCGGGGAGGGGGGTGTGCAGTATTTT.

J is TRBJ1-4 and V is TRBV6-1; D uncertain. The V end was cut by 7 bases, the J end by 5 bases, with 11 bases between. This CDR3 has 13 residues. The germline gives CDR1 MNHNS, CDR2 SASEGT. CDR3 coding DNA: TGTGCCAGCACCCCCCGGGAGAATGAAAAACTGTTTTTT. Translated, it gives CASTPRENEKLFF.

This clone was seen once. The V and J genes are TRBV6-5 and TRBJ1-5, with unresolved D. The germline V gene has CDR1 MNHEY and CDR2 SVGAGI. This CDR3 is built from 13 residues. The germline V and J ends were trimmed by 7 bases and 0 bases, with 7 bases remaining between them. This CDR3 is CASKRDSNQPQHF. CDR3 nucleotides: TGTGCCAGCAAAAGAGATAGCAATCAGCCCCAGCATTTT.

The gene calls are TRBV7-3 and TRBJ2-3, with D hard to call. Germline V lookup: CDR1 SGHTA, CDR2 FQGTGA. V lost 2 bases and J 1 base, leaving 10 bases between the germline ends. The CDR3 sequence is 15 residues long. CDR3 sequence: CASSLAGRGTDTQYF. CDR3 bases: TGTGCCAGCAGCTTAGCCGGTCGGGGCACAGATACGCAGTATTTT.

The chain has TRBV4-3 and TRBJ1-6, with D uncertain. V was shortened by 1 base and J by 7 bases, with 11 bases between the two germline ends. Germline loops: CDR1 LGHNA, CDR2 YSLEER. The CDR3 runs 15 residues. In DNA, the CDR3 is TGCGCCAGCAGCCAAGGTGAAGGGAGGAATTCACCCCTCCACTTT. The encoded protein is CASSQGEGRNSPLHF.

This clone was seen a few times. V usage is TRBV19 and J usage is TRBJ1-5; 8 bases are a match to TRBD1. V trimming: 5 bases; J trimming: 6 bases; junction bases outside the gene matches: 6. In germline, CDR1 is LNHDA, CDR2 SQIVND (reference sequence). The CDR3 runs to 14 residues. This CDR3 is CASSLRGPSQPQHF. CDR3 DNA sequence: TGTGCCAGTAGTCTCAGGGGGCCAAGTCAGCCCCAGCATTTT.

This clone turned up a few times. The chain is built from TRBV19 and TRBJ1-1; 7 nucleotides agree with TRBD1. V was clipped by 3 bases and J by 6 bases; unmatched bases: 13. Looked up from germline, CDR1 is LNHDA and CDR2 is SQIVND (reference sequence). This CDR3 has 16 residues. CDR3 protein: CASSIGNRGRMAEAFF. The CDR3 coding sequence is TGTGCCAGTAGTATTGGGAACAGGGGAAGAATGGCTGAAGCTTTCTTT. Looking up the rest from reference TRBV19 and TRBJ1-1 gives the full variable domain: DGGITQSPKYLFRKEGQNVTLSCEQNLNHDAMYWYRQDPGQGLRLIYYSQIVNDFQKGDIAEGYSVSREKKESFPLTVTSAQKNPTAFYLCASSIGNRGRMAEAFFGQGTRLTVV.

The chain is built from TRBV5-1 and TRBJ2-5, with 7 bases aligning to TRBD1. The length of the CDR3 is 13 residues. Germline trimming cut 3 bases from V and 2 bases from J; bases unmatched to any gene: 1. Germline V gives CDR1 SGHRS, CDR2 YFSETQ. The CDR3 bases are TGCGCCAGCAGCTCGGGACAGCAAGAGACCCAGTACTTC. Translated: CASSSGQQETQYF. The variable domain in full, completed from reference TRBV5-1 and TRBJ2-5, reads KAGVTQTPRYLIKTRGQQVTLSCSPISGHRSVSWYQQTPGQGLQFLFEYFSETQRNKGNFPGRFSGRQFSNSRSEMNVSTLELGDSALYLCASSSGQQETQYFGPGTRLLVL.